This T cell receptor (beta chain) is from a study of T cell repertoires in ileal Crohn's disease. Overall study: Every patient was operated on for stricturing (about 60%) or penetrating (about 40%) complications. M0 samples are biopsies from inflamed ileum in the resection specimen. Each sample's TCRB immunosequencing used roughly 500 nanograms of biopsy DNA. General study results and limits: Clonal expansions were more frequent in active smokers than non-smokers at surgery.

As for this clone: As yet, its antigen is unknown.

Time point given: inflamed ileum from the surgical specimen. The data were produced by immunoSEQ multiplex PCR, yet TCRdb's version contains in-frame clones alone and is incomplete. Of around 15,000 clones listed, less than 80% are singletons. V lost 6 bases, J lost 4 bases, and 15 bases lay in between. Looked up from germline, CDR1 is SGHTA and CDR2 is FQGTGA. This CDR3 contains 14 residues. The chain uses TRBV7-3 and TRBJ2-5; tentatively, D is TRBD2 (7 bases). The origin of this receptor is an adult with Crohn's disease. Material: ileal tissue. Here the CDR3 reads CASSVGGGTETQYF. Written as DNA, the CDR3 is TGTGCCAGCAGTGTGGGCGGGGGCACAGAGACCCAGTACTTC.